This record covers a single T cell receptor (beta chain). V lost 0 bases and J lost 4, with 7 bases in between. CDR3 length: 14 residues. CDR1 and CDR2 (germline): SGDLS, YYNGEE. This sample is drawn from a study of T cell changes during pregnancy in multiple sclerosis. Only in-frame clones appear in the TCRdb table, and some are missing; sequencing was by immunoSEQ multiplex PCR. The sample lists tens of thousands of clones; 90% to 95% were seen once. This material consisted of peripheral blood, taken in the second trimester of pregnancy. The chain joins TRBV9 to TRBJ2-2; the D is unclear. The clonotype was recovered from a female donor with multiple sclerosis, enrolled in a pregnancy study. DNA for the CDR3: TGTGCCAGCAGCGTAGGCAGTGCCACCGGGGAGCTGTTTTTT. It encodes CASSVGSATGELFF. Full variable domain (remainder filled in from reference TRBV9 and TRBJ2-2): DSGVTQTPKHLITATGQRVTLRCSPRSGDLSVYWYQQSLDQGLQFLIQYYNGEERAKGNILERFSAQQFPDLHSELNLSSLELGDSALYFCASSVGSATGELFFGEGSRLTVL.